This T cell receptor (beta chain) is drawn from a study of shared clonotypes between healthy human individuals. Turning to the study itself: Per-donor plates numbered three CD4 naive, three CD4 memory, two CD8 naive and one CD8 memory.

Here immunoSEQ multiplex PCR was the method, and the copy in TCRdb shows in-frame clones only, minus some. The table has about 800,000 clones, about 96% seen once. Germline trimming cut 3 bases from V and 4 bases from J; bases unmatched to any gene: 3. The germline gives CDR1 SGHRS, CDR2 YFSETQ. This CDR3 region has 13 residues. Study-level points and caveats: Naive CD4 clonotypes were shared across a few donors at 5% to 6%. Naive subsets typically showed greater estimated richness than memory subsets.

CD45RO-negative cells were positively selected for CCR7, leaving out terminally differentiated effector memory CD45RA+ cells. About this clone itself: The antigen is not known.

Material for sequencing was naive CD8+ T cells sorted from blood. The receptor was derived from a man aged 25 to 40 in good health. The gene calls are TRBV5-1 and TRBJ2-7; 8 bases are a match to TRBD1. CDR3 in amino acids: CASSSRGQYEQYF. CDR3 coding DNA: TGCGCCAGCAGCTCCAGGGGGCAGTACGAGCAGTACTTC.